The text below deals with one TCR beta chain. Its target is unknown. The germline gene is not matched at one end of the junction; a read error may be the cause. A second PCR, run for roughly 7 to 12 cycles, used a sample-barcoded 5' primer plus a J-beta primer mix. TCRdb redid the calling of the 5' RACE reads with MiXCR, one entry per CDR3 protein. Among some 800,000 distinct CDR3 sequences listed, around 45% were seen once. This record comes from a study of blood T cells in healthy people across ages. Study findings and constraints: While age rose, TCR beta diversity per million T cells dropped in a roughly linear way. Expanded clonotype changes were possibly confounded by unknown donor CMV status.

The study isolated at least 6.5 million PBMCs from each sample. Germline CDR1 is SGHRS and CDR2 is YFSETQ. The CDR3 extends over 15 amino acids. The clonotype originates from a man between 60 and 75 years old in good health. V gene TRBV5-1 combines with J gene TRBJ2-3, with 11 bases identical to TRBD1. The material sequenced was blood. CDR3 in DNA: TGCGCCAGCTCGGGGACAGGGGGACACACAGATGCGCAGTATTTT. Translating it yields CASSGTGGHTDAQYF. Looking up the rest from reference TRBV5-1 and TRBJ2-3 gives the full variable domain: KAGVTQTPRYLIKTRGQQVTLSCSPISGHRSVSWYQQTPGQGLQFLFEYFSETQRNKGNFPGRFSGRQFSNSRSEMNVSTLELGDSALYLCASSGTGGHTDAQYFGPGTRLTVL.